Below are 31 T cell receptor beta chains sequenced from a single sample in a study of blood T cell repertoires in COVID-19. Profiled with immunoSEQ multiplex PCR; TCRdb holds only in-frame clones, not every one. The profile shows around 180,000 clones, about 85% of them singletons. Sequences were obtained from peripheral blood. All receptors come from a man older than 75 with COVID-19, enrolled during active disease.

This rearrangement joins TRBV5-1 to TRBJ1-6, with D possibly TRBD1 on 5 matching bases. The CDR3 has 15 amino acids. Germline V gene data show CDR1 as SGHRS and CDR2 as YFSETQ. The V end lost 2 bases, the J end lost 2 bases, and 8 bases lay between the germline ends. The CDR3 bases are TGCGCCAGCAGCTTCTCAGGGCCCTATAATTCACCCCTCCACTTT. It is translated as CASSFSGPYNSPLHF.

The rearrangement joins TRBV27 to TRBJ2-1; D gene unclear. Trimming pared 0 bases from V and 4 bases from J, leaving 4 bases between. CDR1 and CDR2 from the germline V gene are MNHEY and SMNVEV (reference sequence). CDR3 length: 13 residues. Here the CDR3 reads CASSLSSYNEQFF. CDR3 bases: TGTGCCAGCAGTTTATCTTCGTACAATGAGCAGTTCTTC.

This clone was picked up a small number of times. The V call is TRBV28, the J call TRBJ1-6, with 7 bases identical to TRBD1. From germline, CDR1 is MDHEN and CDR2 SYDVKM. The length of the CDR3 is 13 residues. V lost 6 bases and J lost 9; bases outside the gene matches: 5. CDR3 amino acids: CASSRDSLSPLHF. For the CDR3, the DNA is TGTGCCAGCAGCCGGGACAGCCTTTCACCCCTCCACTTT.

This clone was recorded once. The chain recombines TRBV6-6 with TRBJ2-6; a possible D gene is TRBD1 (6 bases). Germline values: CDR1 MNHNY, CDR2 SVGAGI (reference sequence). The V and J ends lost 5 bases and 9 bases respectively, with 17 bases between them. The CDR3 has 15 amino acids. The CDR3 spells CASSDQGRGGNVLTF. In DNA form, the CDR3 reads TGTGCCAGCAGTGACCAGGGCAGGGGTGGCAACGTCCTGACTTTC.

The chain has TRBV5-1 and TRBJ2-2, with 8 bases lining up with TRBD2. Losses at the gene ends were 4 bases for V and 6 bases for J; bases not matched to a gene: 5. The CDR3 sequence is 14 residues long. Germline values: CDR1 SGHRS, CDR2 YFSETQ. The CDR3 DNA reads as TGCGCCAGCAGCCGGGGACTAGACCCCGGGGAGCTGTTTTTT. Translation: CASSRGLDPGELFF.

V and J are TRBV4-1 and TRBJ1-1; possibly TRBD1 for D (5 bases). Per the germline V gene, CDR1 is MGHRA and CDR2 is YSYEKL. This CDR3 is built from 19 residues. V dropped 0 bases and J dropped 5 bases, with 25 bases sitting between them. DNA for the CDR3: TGCGCCAGCAGCCAAGAGGGGGGGTTAGCTCTTTCCACGGGGACTGAAGCTTTCTTT. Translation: CASSQEGGLALSTGTEAFF.

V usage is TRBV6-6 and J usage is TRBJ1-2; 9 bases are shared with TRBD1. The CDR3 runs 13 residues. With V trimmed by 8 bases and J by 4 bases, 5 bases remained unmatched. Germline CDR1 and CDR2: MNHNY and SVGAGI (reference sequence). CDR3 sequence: CASVTGGFYGYTF. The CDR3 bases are TGTGCCAGCGTCACAGGGGGCTTCTATGGCTACACCTTC.

The CDR3 DNA reads TGTGCCAGCAGCGTAGCTACGACCAGGGATGGCTACACCTTC. It translates to CASSVATTRDGYTF. The rearrangement uses TRBV9 and TRBJ1-2; TRBD1 is a possible D gene (5 bases). CDR3 length: 14 residues. V lost 0 bases, J lost 6 bases, and 12 bases lay in between. Germline V gene data show CDR1 as SGDLS and CDR2 as YYNGEE.

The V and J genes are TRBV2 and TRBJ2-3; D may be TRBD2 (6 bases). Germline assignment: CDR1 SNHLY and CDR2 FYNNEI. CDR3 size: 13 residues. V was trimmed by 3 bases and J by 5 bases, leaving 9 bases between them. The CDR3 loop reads CASSDRLVDTQYF. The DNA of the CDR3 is TGTGCCAGCAGTGATCGACTAGTAGATACGCAGTATTTT.

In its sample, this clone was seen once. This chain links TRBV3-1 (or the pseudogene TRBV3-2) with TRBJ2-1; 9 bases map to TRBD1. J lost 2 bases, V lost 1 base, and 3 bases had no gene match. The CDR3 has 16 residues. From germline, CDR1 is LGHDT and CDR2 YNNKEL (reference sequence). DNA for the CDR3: TGTGCCAGCAGCCAAGGGGGACAGGGAACCTACAATGAGCAGTTCTTC. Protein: CASSQGGQGTYNEQFF.

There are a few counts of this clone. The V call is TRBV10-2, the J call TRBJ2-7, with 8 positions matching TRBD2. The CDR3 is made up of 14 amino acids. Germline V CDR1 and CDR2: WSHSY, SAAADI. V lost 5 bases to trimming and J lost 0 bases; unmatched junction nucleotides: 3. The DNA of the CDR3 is TGCGCCAGCAGTCTACTAGCGGCCTCCTACGAGCAGTACTTC. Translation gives CASSLLAASYEQYF.

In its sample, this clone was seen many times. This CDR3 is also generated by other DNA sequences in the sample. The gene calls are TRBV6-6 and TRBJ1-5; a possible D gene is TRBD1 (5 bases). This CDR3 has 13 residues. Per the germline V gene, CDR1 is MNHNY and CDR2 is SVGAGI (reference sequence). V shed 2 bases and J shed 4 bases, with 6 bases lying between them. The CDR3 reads CASSYGANQPQHF. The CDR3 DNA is TGTGCCAGCAGTTACGGGGCTAATCAGCCCCAGCATTTT.

CDR3 nucleotide sequence: TGTGCCAGCAGCTTAGGGTCTGGAGTGGGTCTTGATACGCAGTATTTT. This encodes CASSLGSGVGLDTQYF. The J gene is TRBJ2-3, the V gene TRBV7-2, with D uncertain. The V gene lost 1 base and the J gene lost 6 bases, with 17 bases spanning the gap. Germline assignment: CDR1 SGHTA and CDR2 FQGNSA. CDR3 size: 16 residues.

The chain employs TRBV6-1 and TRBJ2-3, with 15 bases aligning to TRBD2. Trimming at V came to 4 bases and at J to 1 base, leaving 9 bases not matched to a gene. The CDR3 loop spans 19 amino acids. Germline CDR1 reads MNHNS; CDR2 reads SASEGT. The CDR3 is CASSVPGLAGGSGTDTQYF. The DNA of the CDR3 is TGTGCCAGCAGTGTCCCGGGACTAGCGGGGGGTTCAGGCACAGATACGCAGTATTTT.

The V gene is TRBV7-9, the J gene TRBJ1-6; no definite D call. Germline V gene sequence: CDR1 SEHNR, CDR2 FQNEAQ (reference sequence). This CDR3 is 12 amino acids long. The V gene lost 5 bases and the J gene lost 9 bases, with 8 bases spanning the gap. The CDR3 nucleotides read TGTGCCAGCAGCCCTGAGGTTTCACCCCTCCACTTT. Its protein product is CASSPEVSPLHF.

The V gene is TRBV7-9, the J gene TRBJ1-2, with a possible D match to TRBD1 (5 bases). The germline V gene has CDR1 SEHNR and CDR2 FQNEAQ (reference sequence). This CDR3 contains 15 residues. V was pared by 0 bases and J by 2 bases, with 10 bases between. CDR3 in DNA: TGTGCCAGCAGCTTAGCGGCAGGGATCAACTATGGCTACACCTTC. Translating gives CASSLAAGINYGYTF.

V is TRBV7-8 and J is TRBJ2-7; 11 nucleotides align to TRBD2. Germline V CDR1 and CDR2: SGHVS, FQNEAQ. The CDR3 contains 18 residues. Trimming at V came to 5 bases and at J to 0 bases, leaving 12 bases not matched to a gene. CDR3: CASSRSLSGTSGSYEQYF. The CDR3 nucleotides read TGTGCCAGCAGCCGATCCCTCTCCGGGACTAGCGGCTCCTACGAGCAGTACTTC.

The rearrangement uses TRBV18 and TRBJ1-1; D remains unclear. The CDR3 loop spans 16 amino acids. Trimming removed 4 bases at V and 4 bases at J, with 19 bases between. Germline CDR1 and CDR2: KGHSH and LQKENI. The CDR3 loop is CASSLTFDFKRTEAFF. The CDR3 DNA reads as TGTGCCAGCTCACTAACCTTTGACTTTAAGCGCACTGAAGCTTTCTTT.

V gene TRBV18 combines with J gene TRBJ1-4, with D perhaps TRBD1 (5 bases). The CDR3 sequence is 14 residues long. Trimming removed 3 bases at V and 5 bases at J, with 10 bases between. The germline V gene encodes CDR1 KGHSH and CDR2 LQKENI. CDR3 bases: TGTGCCAGCTCACCGGTGGGGCCCAATGAAAAACTGTTTTTT. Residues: CASSPVGPNEKLFF.

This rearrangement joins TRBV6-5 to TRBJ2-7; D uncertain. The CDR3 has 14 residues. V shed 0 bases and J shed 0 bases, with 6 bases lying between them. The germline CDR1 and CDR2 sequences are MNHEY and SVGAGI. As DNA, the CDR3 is TGTGCCAGCAGTTACTCCATCCCCTCCTACGAGCAGTACTTC. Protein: CASSYSIPSYEQYF.

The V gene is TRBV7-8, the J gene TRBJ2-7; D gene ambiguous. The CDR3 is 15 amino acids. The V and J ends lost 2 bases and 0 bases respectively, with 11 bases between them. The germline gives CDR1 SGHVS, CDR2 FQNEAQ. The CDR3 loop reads CASSLRRIGSYEQYF. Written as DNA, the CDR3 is TGTGCCAGCAGCTTAAGGCGGATTGGCTCCTACGAGCAGTACTTC.

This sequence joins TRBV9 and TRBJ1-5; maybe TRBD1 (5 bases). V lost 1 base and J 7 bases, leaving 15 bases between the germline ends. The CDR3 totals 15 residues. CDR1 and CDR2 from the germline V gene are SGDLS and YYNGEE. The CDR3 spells CASSVTSGIGQPQHF. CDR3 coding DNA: TGTGCCAGCAGCGTAACGTCAGGGATTGGGCAGCCCCAGCATTTT. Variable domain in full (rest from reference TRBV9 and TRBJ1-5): DSGVTQTPKHLITATGQRVTLRCSPRSGDLSVYWYQQSLDQGLQFLIQYYNGEERAKGNILERFSAQQFPDLHSELNLSSLELGDSALYFCASSVTSGIGQPQHFGDGTRLSIL.

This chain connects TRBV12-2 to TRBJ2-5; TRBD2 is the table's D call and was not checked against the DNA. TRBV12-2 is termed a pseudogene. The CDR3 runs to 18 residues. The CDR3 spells CASRLRKPTGGYAETQYF. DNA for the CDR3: TGTGCAAGTCGCCTTAGGAAACCTACCGGGGGGTATGCAGAGACCCAGTACTTC.

The CDR3 reads CASSRIQGTGNTIYF. In DNA form, the CDR3 reads TGTGCCAGCAGCCGAATACAGGGAACTGGAAACACCATATATTTT. The chain links TRBV7-6 to TRBJ1-3; a weak D match, TRBD1 (6 bases). Looked up from germline, CDR1 is SGHVS and CDR2 is FNYEAQ. The CDR3 has 15 residues. Trimming took off 5 bases at V and 2 bases at J, with 13 bases between the two ends.

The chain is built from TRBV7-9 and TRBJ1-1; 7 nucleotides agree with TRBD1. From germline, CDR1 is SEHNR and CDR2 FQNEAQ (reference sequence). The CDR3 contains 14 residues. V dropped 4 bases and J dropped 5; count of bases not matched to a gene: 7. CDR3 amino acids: CASSSHQGGTEAFF. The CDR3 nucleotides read TGTGCCAGCAGCTCTCATCAGGGGGGAACTGAAGCTTTCTTT. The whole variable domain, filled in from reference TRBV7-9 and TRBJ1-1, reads DTGVSQNPRHKITKRGQNVTFRCDPISEHNRLYWYRQTLGQGPEFLTYFQNEAQLEKSRLLSDRFSAERPKGSFSTLEIQRTEQGDSAMYLCASSSHQGGTEAFFGQGTRLTVV.

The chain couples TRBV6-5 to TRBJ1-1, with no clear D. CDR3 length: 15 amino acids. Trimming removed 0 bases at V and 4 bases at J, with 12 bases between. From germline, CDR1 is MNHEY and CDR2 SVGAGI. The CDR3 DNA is TGTGCCAGCAGTTACTCCCCTGAGGATGTCACTGAAGCTTTCTTT. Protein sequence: CASSYSPEDVTEAFF.

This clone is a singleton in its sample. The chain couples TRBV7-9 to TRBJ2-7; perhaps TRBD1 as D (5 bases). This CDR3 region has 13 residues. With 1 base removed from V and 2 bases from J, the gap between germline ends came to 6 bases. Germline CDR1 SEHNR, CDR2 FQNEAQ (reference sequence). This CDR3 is CASSLGTTYEQYF. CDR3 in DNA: TGTGCCAGCAGCTTAGGGACAACCTACGAGCAGTACTTC.

CDR3 nucleotide sequence: TGTGCCAGCAGCGCGGACGGCGGAGGGTTGGATTCACCCCTCCACTTT. The encoded protein is CASSADGGGLDSPLHF. The rearrangement joins TRBV9 to TRBJ1-6, with D unresolved. Trimming removed 3 bases from V and 8 bases from J, with 18 bases in between. Germline CDR1 SGDLS, CDR2 YYNGEE. The CDR3 runs 16 residues.

The CDR3: CASSPRGDGNTIYF. The CDR3, as DNA: TGTGCCAGCAGCCCGCGGGGAGACGGAAACACCATATATTTT. The chain employs TRBV11-2 and TRBJ1-3; D is ambiguous. The length of the CDR3 is 14 residues. In germline, CDR1 is SGHAT, CDR2 FQNNGV. Trimming pared 5 bases from V and 4 bases from J, leaving 12 bases between. Full variable domain (rest looked up from reference TRBV11-2 and TRBJ1-3): EAGVAQSPRYKIIEKRQSVAFWCNPISGHATLYWYQQILGQGPKLLIQFQNNGVVDDSQLPKDRFSAERLKGVDSTLKIQPAKLEDSAVYLCASSPRGDGNTIYFGEGSWLTVV.

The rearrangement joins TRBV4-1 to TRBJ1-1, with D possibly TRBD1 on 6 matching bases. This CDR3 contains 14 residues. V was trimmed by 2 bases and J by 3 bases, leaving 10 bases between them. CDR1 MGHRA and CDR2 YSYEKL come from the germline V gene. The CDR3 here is CASSQRTGYTEAFF. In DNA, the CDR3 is TGCGCCAGCAGCCAACGAACAGGGTACACTGAAGCTTTCTTT.

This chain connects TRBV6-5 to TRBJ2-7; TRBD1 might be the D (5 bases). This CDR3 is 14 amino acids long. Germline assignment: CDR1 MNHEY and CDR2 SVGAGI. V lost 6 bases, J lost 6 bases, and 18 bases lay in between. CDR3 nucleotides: TGTGCCAGCAGCCGCCAGGGCAGGCTACGCGAGCAGTACTTC. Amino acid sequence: CASSRQGRLREQYF.